This TCR beta chain emerged from a study of Ad26.COV2.S vaccination and SARS-CoV-2 variants. Treatment in this sample: around 19 received Ad26.COV2.S at low or high dose, single or two shots; five or six received placebo; per-sample allocation not given. Sample collection was performed on day 63 after the first vaccine or placebo injection. Assay used: immunoSEQ multiplex PCR; TCRdb lists only in-frame clones, some missing. The profile covers 500,000 or so clones, with roughly nine tenths appearing a single time and roughly 2.5% taken by the ten largest. This clone was detected only a few times. This CDR3 has 16 amino acids. V gave up 7 bases and J gave up 1 base, with 17 bases separating them. Per the germline V gene, CDR1 is MDHEN and CDR2 is SYDVKM.

Sequenced here: peripheral blood, sampled in a trial of Ad26.COV2.S vaccine versus placebo. The gene calls are TRBV28 and TRBJ2-1; tentatively, D is TRBD2 (5 bases). The source of this sequence is a person aged 18-60 years who received the Ad26.COV2.S COVID-19 vaccine or a placebo. The CDR3 nucleotides read TGTGCCAGCATCCCCCGAGCTAGCCAATCCTACAATGAGCAGTTCTTC. It is translated as CASIPRASQSYNEQFF.